A single TCR beta chain is shown here with its context. Antigen unknown. These data belong to a study of post-analysis software for immune sequencing data. For the study at large: As for disease course, relapsing-remitting, secondary progressive and progressive-relapsing multiple sclerosis were all included.

The V gene end was trimmed by 5 bases and the J gene end by 7 bases; junction bases not matched to a gene: 10. This CDR3 has 16 amino acids. From germline, CDR1 is SGHTA and CDR2 FQGNSA. Study outcomes and limitations: Controls showed lower frequencies than patients for several TRBV segments, and TRBV5-6, TRBV5-1 and TRBV20-1 were among these.

Sequencing libraries made from TCR beta cDNA carried unique molecular identifiers. From the PCR reads, TCRdb called clonotypes with MiXCR, one entry per CDR3 protein. The sample consists of 450,000 to 700,000 distinct CDR3 sequences, about 44% of them appearing once. This TCR derives from a girl aged 10 to 17 with multiple sclerosis. Sequences were obtained from blood. The rearrangement joins TRBV7-2 to TRBJ2-2; 10 positions match TRBD2. The CDR3 reads CASSPLAGALGGELFF. Here the CDR3 DNA reads TGTGCCAGCAGCCCGCTAGCGGGGGCCCTCGGCGGGGAGCTGTTTTTT.